These T cell receptor beta chains were read from a single sample in a study of T cell responses to AZD1222 COVID-19 vaccine. Method: immunoSEQ multiplex PCR; TCRdb's copy keeps in-frame clones and lacks some. Seen here are about 150,000 clones, 92% observed once, and the top ten hold less than 4.5%. Sequencing used peripheral blood, obtained on day 0 of AZD1222 vaccination. The receptor source for this set is an adult in good health. The CDR3 runs from the conserved cysteine through the conserved F or W. A D gene is named only where the DNA matches it firmly. Size tells how often a clone was seen (once, few, many) or the class of an expanded clone, and some rows leave it out.

V gene: TRBV12-3/TRBV12-4; D gene: NA; clone size: NA; J gene: TRBJ1-1; CDR3 protein: CASSLIGGAEAFF; CDR3 DNA: TGTGCCAGCAGTTTAATCGGGGGCGCGGAAGCTTTCTTT
V gene: TRBV10-2; D gene: TRBD1; clone size: NA; J gene: TRBJ1-6; CDR3 protein: CASSPSGGGSYNSPLHF; CDR3 DNA: TGCGCCAGCAGTCCATCAGGGGGCGGCTCCTATAATTCACCCCTCCACTTT
V gene: TRBV5-1; D gene: NA; clone size: NA; J gene: TRBJ2-1; CDR3 protein: CASSFRQGSYNEQFF; CDR3 DNA: TGCGCCAGCAGCTTCCGGCAGGGCTCCTACAATGAGCAGTTCTTC
V gene: TRBV6-2/TRBV6-3; D gene: NA; clone size: once; J gene: TRBJ1-1; CDR3 protein: CASSYREGLISEAFF; CDR3 DNA: TGTGCCAGCAGTTACCGGGAAGGGCTCATTTCTGAAGCTTTCTTT
V gene: TRBV19; D gene: NA; clone size: NA; J gene: TRBJ2-2; CDR3 protein: CASSTPGPGNTGELFF; CDR3 DNA: TGTGCCAGTAGTACTCCGGGACCCGGGAACACCGGGGAGCTGTTTTTT
V gene: TRBV30; D gene: NA; clone size: NA; J gene: TRBJ1-2; CDR3 protein: CACSGGGGYGYTF; CDR3 DNA: TGTGCCTGCTCCGGAGGAGGGGGTTATGGCTACACCTTC
V gene: TRBV7-3; D gene: TRBD2; clone size: NA; J gene: TRBJ2-1; CDR3 protein: CASSPRTSGVNEQFF; CDR3 DNA: TGTGCCAGCAGCCCCCGGACTAGCGGGGTCAATGAGCAGTTCTTC
V gene: TRBV19; D gene: NA; clone size: NA; J gene: TRBJ2-7; CDR3 protein: CASSIGGTDYEQYF; CDR3 DNA: TGTGCCAGTAGTATTGGCGGAACCGACTACGAGCAGTACTTC
V gene: TRBV6-2/TRBV6-3; D gene: NA; clone size: NA; J gene: TRBJ1-5; CDR3 protein: CASSQDGAVQPQHF; CDR3 DNA: TGTGCCAGCAGCCAGGACGGAGCGGTTCAGCCCCAGCATTTT
V gene: TRBV5-6; D gene: NA; clone size: NA; J gene: TRBJ1-1; CDR3 protein: CASSSVPGTSTEAFF; CDR3 DNA: TGTGCCAGCAGCTCGGTCCCCGGGACAAGCACTGAAGCTTTCTTT
V gene: TRBV12-5; D gene: NA; clone size: NA; J gene: TRBJ2-7; CDR3 protein: CASGGSIAYEQYF; CDR3 DNA: TGTGCTAGTGGTGGGTCTATAGCCTACGAGCAGTACTTC
V gene: TRBV19; D gene: TRBD1; clone size: NA; J gene: TRBJ1-2; CDR3 protein: CASRKTGTDYGYTF; CDR3 DNA: TGTGCCAGTAGGAAGACCGGGACAGACTATGGCTACACCTTC
V gene: TRBV28; D gene: TRBD1; clone size: NA; J gene: TRBJ1-5; CDR3 protein: CASSLRQGRGNQPQHF; CDR3 DNA: TGTGCCAGCAGTCTAAGACAGGGACGGGGCAATCAGCCCCAGCATTTT
V gene: TRBV2; D gene: TRBD2; clone size: NA; J gene: TRBJ2-7; CDR3 protein: CASKIGLAGPQWYF; CDR3 DNA: TGTGCCAGCAAGATCGGTCTAGCGGGCCCCCAGTGGTACTTC
V gene: TRBV24-1; D gene: NA; clone size: NA; J gene: TRBJ2-2; CDR3 protein: CATRLGELFF; CDR3 DNA: TGTGCCACCCGGCTCGGGGAGCTGTTTTTT
V gene: TRBV9; D gene: NA; clone size: NA; J gene: TRBJ1-1; CDR3 protein: CASSQGLNTEAFF; CDR3 DNA: TGTGCCAGCAGCCAGGGCCTGAACACTGAAGCTTTCTTT
V gene: TRBV6-2/TRBV6-3; D gene: TRBD2; clone size: NA; J gene: TRBJ2-7; CDR3 protein: CASSYVGGSASTQYF; CDR3 DNA: TGTGCCAGCAGTTACGTGGGCGGGAGCGCCAGCACGCAGTACTTC
V gene: TRBV1; D gene: NA; clone size: once; J gene: TRBJ2-7; CDR3 protein: CTSSQDQLAGAYEQYF; CDR3 DNA: TGCACCAGCAGCCAAGATCAGCTAGCGGGCGCCTACGAGCAGTACTTC
V gene: TRBV6-6; D gene: TRBD2; clone size: NA; J gene: TRBJ2-3; CDR3 protein: CASMTSGTDTQYF; CDR3 DNA: TGTGCCAGCATGACTAGCGGCACAGATACGCAGTATTTT
V gene: TRBV2; D gene: TRBD2; clone size: NA; J gene: TRBJ2-1; CDR3 protein: CASSSSGNPYNEQFF; CDR3 DNA: TGTGCCAGCAGCTCTAGCGGGAACCCCTACAATGAGCAGTTCTTC
V gene: TRBV5-6; D gene: NA; clone size: NA; J gene: TRBJ2-5; CDR3 protein: CASSPGAGETQYF; CDR3 DNA: TGTGCCAGCAGCCCCGGGGCCGGAGAGACCCAGTACTTC
V gene: TRBV9; D gene: TRBD1; clone size: NA; J gene: TRBJ1-3; CDR3 protein: CASAVRGGTGNTIYF; CDR3 DNA: TGTGCCAGCGCCGTCAGGGGGGGGACTGGAAACACCATATATTTT
V gene: TRBV19; D gene: NA; clone size: NA; J gene: TRBJ1-3; CDR3 protein: CASSIGAGNTIYF; CDR3 DNA: TGTGCCAGTAGTATAGGAGCTGGAAACACCATATATTTT
V gene: TRBV10-3; D gene: NA; clone size: NA; J gene: TRBJ2-7; CDR3 protein: CAISELEGYEQYF; CDR3 DNA: TGTGCCATCAGTGAACTGGAGGGGTACGAGCAGTACTTC
V gene: TRBV19; D gene: TRBD2; clone size: NA; J gene: TRBJ2-5; CDR3 protein: CASMDTSGSSETQYF; CDR3 DNA: TGTGCCAGTATGGATACTAGCGGGAGTTCAGAGACCCAGTACTTC
V gene: TRBV14; D gene: NA; clone size: NA; J gene: TRBJ2-2; CDR3 protein: CASSLNTGELFF; CDR3 DNA: TGTGCCAGCAGCCTTAACACCGGGGAGCTGTTTTTT
V gene: TRBV27; D gene: NA; clone size: NA; J gene: TRBJ2-3; CDR3 protein: CASTIGRTSTDTQYF; CDR3 DNA: TGTGCCAGCACCATTGGACGCACTAGCACAGATACGCAGTATTTT
V gene: TRBV10-1; D gene: NA; clone size: NA; J gene: TRBJ2-3; CDR3 protein: CASSGGPAMNTQYF; CDR3 DNA: TGCGCCAGCAGTGGTGGGCCCGCAATGAATACGCAGTATTTT
V gene: TRBV7-2; D gene: NA; clone size: NA; J gene: TRBJ2-4; CDR3 protein: CASSLGPKNIQYF; CDR3 DNA: TGTGCCAGCAGCTTAGGCCCCAAAAACATTCAGTACTTC
V gene: TRBV6-2/TRBV6-3; D gene: NA; clone size: NA; J gene: TRBJ2-1; CDR3 protein: CASSYLAGMGSNEQFF; CDR3 DNA: TGTGCCAGCAGTTACTTGGCGGGAATGGGGTCGAATGAGCAGTTCTTC
V gene: TRBV19; D gene: TRBD1; clone size: few; J gene: TRBJ2-7; CDR3 protein: CASSVTGAVPPEQYF; CDR3 DNA: TGTGCCAGTAGTGTTACAGGGGCCGTCCCGCCCGAGCAGTACTTC
V gene: TRBV14; D gene: TRBD1; clone size: NA; J gene: TRBJ2-3; CDR3 protein: CASSRRTGIFTDTQYF; CDR3 DNA: TGTGCCAGCAGCCGCCGGACAGGTATCTTCACAGATACGCAGTATTTT
V gene: TRBV5-1; D gene: NA; clone size: NA; J gene: TRBJ2-5; CDR3 protein: CASSYPQGGIQETQYF; CDR3 DNA: TGCGCCAGCAGTTATCCTCAGGGGGGTATCCAAGAGACCCAGTACTTC
V gene: TRBV18; D gene: TRBD1; clone size: NA; J gene: TRBJ1-1; CDR3 protein: CASSPSSQGAFNTEAFF; CDR3 DNA: TGTGCCAGCTCACCATCAAGTCAGGGGGCGTTCAACACTGAAGCTTTCTTT
V gene: TRBV25-1; D gene: NA; clone size: once; J gene: TRBJ1-2; CDR3 protein: CATSNYNYGYTF; CDR3 DNA: TGTGCCACCAGCAATTATAACTATGGCTACACCTTC
V gene: TRBV13; D gene: NA; clone size: NA; J gene: TRBJ1-2; CDR3 protein: CASSFSTGGYGYTF; CDR3 DNA: TGTGCCAGCAGCTTCTCTACAGGCGGCTATGGCTACACCTTC
V gene: TRBV5-4; D gene: NA; clone size: NA; J gene: TRBJ1-2; CDR3 protein: CASSLGPKANYGYTF; CDR3 DNA: TGTGCCAGCAGCTTGGGGCCCAAAGCTAACTATGGCTACACCTTC
V gene: TRBV9; D gene: TRBD1; clone size: once; J gene: TRBJ1-3; CDR3 protein: CASSPTGGSSGNTIYF; CDR3 DNA: TGTGCCAGCAGCCCCACAGGGGGATCCTCTGGAAACACCATATATTTT
V gene: TRBV7-2; D gene: NA; clone size: NA; J gene: TRBJ1-2; CDR3 protein: CASRIAAGDYGYTF; CDR3 DNA: TGTGCCAGCAGGATCGCCGCGGGGGACTATGGCTACACCTTC
V gene: TRBV5-6; D gene: NA; clone size: once; J gene: TRBJ1-4; CDR3 protein: CASSLYLLGGQNEKLFF; CDR3 DNA: TGTGCCAGCAGCTTGTATCTTCTTGGGGGGCAGAATGAAAAACTGTTTTTT
V gene: TRBV6-5; D gene: NA; clone size: NA; J gene: TRBJ1-1; CDR3 protein: CASSQRTGNTEAFF; CDR3 DNA: TGTGCCAGCAGCCAAAGGACGGGGAACACTGAAGCTTTCTTT
V gene: TRBV10-2; D gene: NA; clone size: NA; J gene: TRBJ2-5; CDR3 protein: CASTDRTQETQYF; CDR3 DNA: TGCGCCAGCACTGACAGAACCCAAGAGACCCAGTACTTC
V gene: TRBV5-6; D gene: TRBD1; clone size: NA; J gene: TRBJ1-1; CDR3 protein: CASSLRTGMNTEAFF; CDR3 DNA: TGTGCCAGCAGCTTGCGGACAGGGATGAACACTGAAGCTTTCTTT
V gene: TRBV6-5; D gene: TRBD1; clone size: NA; J gene: TRBJ2-7; CDR3 protein: CASSYNRGTYEQYF; CDR3 DNA: TGTGCCAGCAGTTACAACAGGGGGACCTACGAGCAGTACTTC
V gene: TRBV2; D gene: NA; clone size: NA; J gene: TRBJ2-2; CDR3 protein: CASSDLSGNTGELFF; CDR3 DNA: TGTGCCAGCAGCGACCTATCGGGGAACACCGGGGAGCTGTTTTTT